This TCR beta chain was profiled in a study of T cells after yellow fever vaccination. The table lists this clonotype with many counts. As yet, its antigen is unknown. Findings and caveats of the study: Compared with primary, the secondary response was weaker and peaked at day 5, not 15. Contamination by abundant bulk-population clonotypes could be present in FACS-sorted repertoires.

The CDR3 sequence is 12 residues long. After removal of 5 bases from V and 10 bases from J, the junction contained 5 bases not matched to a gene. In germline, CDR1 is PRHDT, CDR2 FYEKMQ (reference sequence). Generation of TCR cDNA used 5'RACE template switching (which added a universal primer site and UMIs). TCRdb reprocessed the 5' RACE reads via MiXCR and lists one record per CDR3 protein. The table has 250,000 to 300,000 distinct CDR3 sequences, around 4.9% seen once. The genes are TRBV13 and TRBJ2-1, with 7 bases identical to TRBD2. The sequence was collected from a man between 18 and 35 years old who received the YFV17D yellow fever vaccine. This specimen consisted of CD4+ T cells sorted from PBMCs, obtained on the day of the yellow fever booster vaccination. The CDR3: CASSLPGGEQFF. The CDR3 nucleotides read TGTGCCAGCAGCCTACCGGGAGGCGAGCAGTTCTTC.